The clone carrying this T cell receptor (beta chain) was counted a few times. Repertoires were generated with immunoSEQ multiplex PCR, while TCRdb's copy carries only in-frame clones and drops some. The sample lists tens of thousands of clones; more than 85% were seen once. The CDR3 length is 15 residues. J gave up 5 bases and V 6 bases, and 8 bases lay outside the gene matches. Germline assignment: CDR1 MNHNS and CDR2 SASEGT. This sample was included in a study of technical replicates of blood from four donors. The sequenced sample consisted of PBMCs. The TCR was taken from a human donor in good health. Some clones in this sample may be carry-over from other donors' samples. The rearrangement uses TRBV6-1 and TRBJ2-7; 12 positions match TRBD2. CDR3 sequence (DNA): TGTGCCAGCAGCTCGACTAGCGGGAGTGTCGACGAGCAGTACTTC. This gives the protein CASSSTSGSVDEQYF.